These 15 T cell receptor beta chains were all obtained from the same sample, sequenced in a study of blood T cell repertoires in COVID-19. The data were produced by immunoSEQ multiplex PCR, yet TCRdb's version contains in-frame clones alone and is incomplete. The sample consists of 150,000 to 200,000 clones, 70% to 90% of them appearing once. Specimen: peripheral blood. The receptor source for this set is a woman older than 75 with acute or convalescent COVID-19.

This clone has only a few counts. CDR3 sequence (DNA): TGTGCCAGCAGCGCCCAGGGGAATAGCAATCAGCCCCAGCATTTT. It is translated as CASSAQGNSNQPQHF. V is TRBV9 and J is TRBJ1-5, with D possibly being TRBD1 (6 bases). CDR1 and CDR2 (germline): SGDLS, YYNGEE. The CDR3 loop spans 15 amino acids. Trimming left V 3 bases short and J 0 bases short, with 10 bases between. Using reference TRBV9 and TRBJ1-5 for the parts outside the CDR3, the full variable domain is DSGVTQTPKHLITATGQRVTLRCSPRSGDLSVYWYQQSLDQGLQFLIQYYNGEERAKGNILERFSAQQFPDLHSELNLSSLELGDSALYFCASSAQGNSNQPQHFGDGTRLSIL.

V gene TRBV7-8 combines with J gene TRBJ1-6; 7 positions agree with TRBD1. J gave up 8 bases and V 5 bases, and 6 bases lay outside the gene matches. The CDR3 spans 14 residues. Germline CDR1 is SGHVS and CDR2 is FQNEAQ. The CDR3: CASSVNRGHSPLHF. The CDR3, as DNA: TGTGCCAGCAGCGTAAACAGGGGCCATTCACCCCTCCACTTT.

V and J are TRBV5-1 and TRBJ2-7, with TRBD1 identical over 8 bases. CDR3 size: 14 residues. The germline V gene has CDR1 SGHRS and CDR2 YFSETQ. V lost 3 bases to trimming and J lost 8 bases; unmatched junction nucleotides: 10. CDR3 bases: TGCGCCAGCAGCTCGGACAGGGTGCAGGGAAAGCAGTACTTC. Translation: CASSSDRVQGKQYF.

The V gene is TRBV4-1, the J gene TRBJ2-4; TRBD1 might be the D (6 bases). The CDR3 extends over 12 amino acids. Germline CDR1 MGHRA, CDR2 YSYEKL. The V end was cut by 3 bases, the J end by 8 bases, with 8 bases between. The CDR3 region is CASSHEGDIQYF. In DNA form, the CDR3 reads TGCGCCAGCAGCCACGAGGGGGACATTCAGTACTTC.

The V call is TRBV7-9, the J call TRBJ2-3, with D possibly TRBD2 on 6 matching bases. The CDR3 sequence is 15 residues long. Germline CDR1 and CDR2: SEHNR and FQNEAQ (reference sequence). V lost 5 bases to trimming and J lost 4 bases, with 16 bases between them. CDR3 amino acids: CASSPGGLPSDTQYF. As DNA, the CDR3 is TGTGCCAGCAGCCCCGGAGGACTACCGTCAGATACGCAGTATTTT. The entire variable domain, with the rest obtained from reference TRBV7-9 and TRBJ2-3, is as follows: DTGVSQNPRHKITKRGQNVTFRCDPISEHNRLYWYRQTLGQGPEFLTYFQNEAQLEKSRLLSDRFSAERPKGSFSTLEIQRTEQGDSAMYLCASSPGGLPSDTQYFGPGTRLTVL.

This chain uses TRBV19 with TRBJ2-7; 11 nucleotides agree with TRBD1. CDR1 and CDR2 from the germline V gene are LNHDA and SQIVND (reference sequence). The CDR3 extends over 17 amino acids. V lost 5 bases to trimming and J lost 3 bases; unmatched junction nucleotides: 12. In nucleotides, the CDR3 is TGTGCCAGTAGTGCCGACTCCACGGGACAGGGGGGCTACGAGCAGTACTTC. The encoded protein is CASSADSTGQGGYEQYF.

The genes are TRBV3-1 (or the pseudogene TRBV3-2) and TRBJ2-7, with 11 bases aligning to TRBD2. This CDR3 is built from 14 residues. The trim removed 2 bases at V and 10 bases at J, leaving 7 bases unmatched. From germline, CDR1 is LGHDT and CDR2 YNNKEL (reference sequence). The CDR3, as DNA: TGTGCCAGCAGCCAAAGTCTAGCGGGGGGCCGTCAGTACTTC. Translated, it gives CASSQSLAGGRQYF.

The chain is built from TRBV27 and TRBJ1-1, with TRBD1 matching 7 bases. Germline V lookup: CDR1 MNHEY, CDR2 SMNVEV (reference sequence). Losses at the gene ends were 2 bases for V and 0 bases for J; bases not matched to a gene: 3. The CDR3 runs to 15 residues. Written as DNA, the CDR3 is TGTGCCAGCAGTTTAACGACAGGGCTGAACACTGAAGCTTTCTTT. Protein: CASSLTTGLNTEAFF.

The chain joins TRBV9 to TRBJ2-7, with 9 bases aligning to TRBD1. The length of the CDR3 is 16 residues. V gave up 2 bases and J gave up 0 bases; unmatched junction bases: 6. Germline V gives CDR1 SGDLS, CDR2 YYNGEE. Here the CDR3 reads CASSVSGTGNSYEQYF. For the CDR3, the DNA is TGTGCCAGCAGCGTGTCCGGGACAGGGAACTCCTACGAGCAGTACTTC.

The gene calls are TRBV5-8 and TRBJ2-1, with 9 bases fitting TRBD1. Germline V gives CDR1 SGHTS, CDR2 YDEGEE. V trimming: 7 bases; J trimming: 5 bases; junction bases outside the gene matches: 10. CDR3 length equals 15 residues. CDR3 nucleotides: TGTGCCAGCCACCTGTGGACAGGGGTGGACAATGAGCAGTTCTTC. Translation gives CASHLWTGVDNEQFF.

This chain uses TRBV19 with TRBJ1-2, with no clear D. V lost 3 bases and J lost 3, with 17 bases in between. Germline assignment: CDR1 LNHDA and CDR2 SQIVND (reference sequence). CDR3 length: 16 residues. The CDR3 nucleotides are TGTGCCAGTAGTATGTCTGGGAGGAGGGAACACTATGGCTACACCTTC. Protein product: CASSMSGRREHYGYTF.

The chain links TRBV2 to TRBJ1-5; D call uncertain. The CDR3 consists of 17 residues. Between the trimmed V and J ends, which lost 7 bases and 2 bases, there was a span of 21 bases. Germline CDR1 reads SNHLY; CDR2 reads FYNNEI. Here the CDR3 reads CASTTTVDSRGNQPQHF. CDR3 sequence (DNA): TGTGCCAGCACCACGACCGTAGACTCCCGGGGCAATCAGCCCCAGCATTTT. The full variable domain, its missing parts supplied by reference TRBV2 and TRBJ1-5, is EPEVTQTPSHQVTQMGQEVILRCVPISNHLYFYWYRQILGQKVEFLVSFYNNEISEKSEIFDDQFSVERPDGSNFTLKIRSTKLEDSAMYFCASTTTVDSRGNQPQHFGDGTRLSIL.

This clone was found a few times. This chain uses TRBV4-1 with TRBJ1-2; 7 bases are a match to TRBD1. Germline V gives CDR1 MGHRA, CDR2 YSYEKL. V dropped 3 bases and J dropped 4; count of bases not matched to a gene: 11. The CDR3 length is 16 residues. The CDR3 reads CASSQGSGTAIYGYTF. In DNA, the CDR3 is TGCGCCAGCAGCCAGGGTTCCGGGACAGCTATCTATGGCTACACCTTC.

This clone was detected only a few times. The chain couples TRBV28 to TRBJ1-6, with 11 bases fitting TRBD1. CDR3 length: 17 residues. From germline, CDR1 is MDHEN and CDR2 SYDVKM. J lost 10 bases, V lost 6 bases, and 14 bases had no gene match. The CDR3 region has the DNA TGTGCCAGCAGGGGTCTGAGCTCGGGACAGGGGGTATCACCCCTCCACTTT. It translates to CASRGLSSGQGVSPLHF. Based on the CDR3 plus reference TRBV28 and TRBJ1-6, the full variable domain is DVKVTQSSRYLVKRTGEKVFLECVQDMDHENMFWYRQDPGLGLRLIYFSYDVKMKEKGDIPEGYSVSREKKERFSLILESASTNQTSMYLCASRGLSSGQGVSPLHFGNGTRLTVT.

The rearrangement uses TRBV15 and TRBJ2-3; 15 nucleotides agree with TRBD2. CDR1 and CDR2 (germline): LNHNV, YYDKDF (reference sequence). The CDR3 length is 17 residues. V was clipped by 5 bases and J by 4 bases; unmatched bases: 7. The CDR3 DNA reads TGTGCCACCAGCTCCGGGACTAGCGGGGGGAGCGCAGATACGCAGTATTTT. It codes for CATSSGTSGGSADTQYF.